One and the same sample provided the 5 T cell receptor beta chains below, sequenced in a study of PD-1 blockade in classical Hodgkin lymphoma. Profiled with immunoSEQ multiplex PCR; TCRdb holds only in-frame clones, not every one. The data show more than 25,000 clones, about nine tenths seen once. Every patient was affected by relapse after autologous stem cell transplantation, while exposure to brentuximab vedotin was not uniform. The source material was peripheral blood mononuclear cells (PBMCs), sampled at baseline. The receptors originated from a human donor with classical Hodgkin lymphoma.

This clone was seen just once. This rearrangement joins TRBV5-1 to TRBJ2-3; 9 positions match TRBD1. The V segment lost 4 bases and the J segment 4 bases; nucleotides outside the gene matches: 7. The CDR3 sequence is 15 residues long. Germline CDR1 is SGHRS and CDR2 is YFSETQ. CDR3 in amino acids: CASSQQGAGSDTQYF. The CDR3 nucleotides are TGCGCCAGCAGCCAACAGGGGGCGGGCTCAGATACGCAGTATTTT.

The chain employs TRBV5-1 and TRBJ2-3; TRBD1 matches at 7 bases. Germline values: CDR1 SGHRS, CDR2 YFSETQ. J gave up 3 bases and V 0 bases, and 4 bases lay outside the gene matches. The CDR3 is 15 residues long. The CDR3 bases are TGCGCCAGCAGCTTGGCCGGCAGGGGGACAGATACGCAGTATTTT. This translates into CASSLAGRGTDTQYF.

The chain joins TRBV29-1 to TRBJ1-2, with D tentatively TRBD1 (5 bases). The CDR3 totals 11 residues. From germline, CDR1 is SQVTM and CDR2 ANQGSEA. V lost 3 bases to trimming and J lost 6 bases, with 8 bases between them. The DNA of the CDR3 is TGCAGCGTTGAGGCGGGGGATGGCTACACCTTC. It encodes CSVEAGDGYTF.

V and J are TRBV4-3 and TRBJ1-2; D remains ambiguous. Germline loops: CDR1 LGHNA, CDR2 YSLEER. V was pared by 0 bases and J by 1 base, with 6 bases between. The length of the CDR3 is 14 residues. CDR3 sequence (DNA): TGCGCCAGCAGCCAAGACACCCATAACTATGGCTACACCTTC. Protein sequence: CASSQDTHNYGYTF.

V is TRBV5-4 and J is TRBJ2-3; weak D call: TRBD2 (6 bases). V gave up 0 bases and J gave up 0 bases, with 20 bases separating them. The CDR3 loop spans 19 amino acids. From germline, CDR1 is SGHNT and CDR2 YYREEE (reference sequence). The CDR3 loop reads CASSLEGLGLGSSTDTQYF. The CDR3 DNA reads TGTGCCAGCAGCTTGGAGGGACTGGGGTTAGGTTCTAGCACAGATACGCAGTATTTT. The complete variable domain, with remaining parts taken from reference TRBV5-4 and TRBJ2-3, reads ETGVTQSPTHLIKTRGQQVTLRCSSQSGHNTVSWYQQALGQGPQFIFQYYREEENGRGNFPPRFSGLQFPNYSSELNVNALELDDSALYLCASSLEGLGLGSSTDTQYFGPGTRLTVL.